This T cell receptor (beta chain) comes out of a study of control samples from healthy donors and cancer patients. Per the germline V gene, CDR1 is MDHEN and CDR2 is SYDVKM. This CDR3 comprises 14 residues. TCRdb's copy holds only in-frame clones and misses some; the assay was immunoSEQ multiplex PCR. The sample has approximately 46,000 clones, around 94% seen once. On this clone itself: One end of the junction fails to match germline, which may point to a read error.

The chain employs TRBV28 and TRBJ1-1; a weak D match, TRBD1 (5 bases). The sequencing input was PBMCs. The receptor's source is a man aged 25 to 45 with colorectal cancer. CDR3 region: CASSLRDPNTEAFF. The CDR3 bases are TGTGCCAGCAGTCTGAGGGACCCGAACACTGAGGCTTTCTTT.